The table lists the clone carrying this T cell receptor beta chain with a few counts. Its antigen is unknown. These data come from a study of post-analysis software for immune sequencing data. The CDR3 totals 15 residues. Germline assignment: CDR1 MDHEN and CDR2 SYDVKM. V was cut by 6 bases and J by 0 bases, with 15 bases left in between. Study-wide results and limits: Patients showed TRBV5-6, TRBV5-1 and TRBV20-1 among roughly 5 TRBV segments more frequent than in controls.

TCR beta cDNA libraries had unique molecular identifiers. MiXCR was run by TCRdb on the PCR reads, yielding one entry per CDR3 protein. The repertoire consists of about 200,000 distinct CDR3 sequences, with 29% occurring once and the leading ten covering approximately 3.6%. Sequenced sample: blood. This receptor was obtained from a girl younger than 18 with multiple sclerosis. The chain has TRBV28 and TRBJ2-7; a possible D gene is TRBD2 (6 bases). In DNA, the CDR3 is TGTGCCAGCAGGACCGGCCAGGGACTCTCCTACGAGCAGTACTTC. Its translation: CASRTGQGLSYEQYF.